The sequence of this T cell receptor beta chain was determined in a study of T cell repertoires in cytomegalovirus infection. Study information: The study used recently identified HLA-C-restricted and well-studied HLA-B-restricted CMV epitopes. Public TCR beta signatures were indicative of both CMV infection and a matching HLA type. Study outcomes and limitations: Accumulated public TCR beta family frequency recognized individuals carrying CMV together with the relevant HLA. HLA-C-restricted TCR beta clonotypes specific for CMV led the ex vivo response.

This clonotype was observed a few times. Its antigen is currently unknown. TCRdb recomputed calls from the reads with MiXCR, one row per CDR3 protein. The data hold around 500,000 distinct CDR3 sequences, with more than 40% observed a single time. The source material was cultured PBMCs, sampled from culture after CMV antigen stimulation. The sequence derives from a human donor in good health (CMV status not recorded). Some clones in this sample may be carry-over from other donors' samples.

CDR3 nucleotides: TGTGCCCTCTCTCCGGGACTAGCGGGGGGGAACACCGGGGAGCTGTTTTTT. Encoded protein: CALSPGLAGGNTGELFF. The chain recombines TRBV7-2 with TRBJ2-2, with TRBD2 identical over 15 bases. Germline lookup yields CDR1 SGHTA and CDR2 FQGNSA. V was pared by 11 bases and J by 1 base, with 8 bases of the junction left unmatched. The CDR3 extends over 17 amino acids.